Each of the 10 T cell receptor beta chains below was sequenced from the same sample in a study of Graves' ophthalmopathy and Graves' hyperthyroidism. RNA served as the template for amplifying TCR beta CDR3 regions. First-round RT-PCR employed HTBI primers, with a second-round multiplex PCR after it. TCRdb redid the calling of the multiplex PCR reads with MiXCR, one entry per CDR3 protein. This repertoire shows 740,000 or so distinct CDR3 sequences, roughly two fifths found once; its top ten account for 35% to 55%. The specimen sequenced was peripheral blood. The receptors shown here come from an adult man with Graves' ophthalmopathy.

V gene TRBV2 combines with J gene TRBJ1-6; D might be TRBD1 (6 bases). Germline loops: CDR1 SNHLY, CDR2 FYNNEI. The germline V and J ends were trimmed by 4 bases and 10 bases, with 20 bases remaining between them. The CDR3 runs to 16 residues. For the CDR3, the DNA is TGTGCCAGCAGTGTTCGCGAGGGACACCAAGGATCACCCCTCCACTTT. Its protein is CASSVREGHQGSPLHF.

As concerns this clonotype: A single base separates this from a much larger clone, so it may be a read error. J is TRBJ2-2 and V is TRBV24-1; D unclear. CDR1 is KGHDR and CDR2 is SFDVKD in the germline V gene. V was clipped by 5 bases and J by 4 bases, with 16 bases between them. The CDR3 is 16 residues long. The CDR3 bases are TGTGCCACCAGTGGTTTTGACAAGCAAGCCACCGGGGAGCTGTTTTTT. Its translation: CATSGFDKQATGELFF.

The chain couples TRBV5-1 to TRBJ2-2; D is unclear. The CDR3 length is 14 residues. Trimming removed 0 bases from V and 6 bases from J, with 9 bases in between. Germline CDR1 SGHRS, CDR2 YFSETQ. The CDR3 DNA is TGCGCCAGCAGCTTGGTTACCTCTGCCGGGGAGCTGTTTTTT. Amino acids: CASSLVTSAGELFF.

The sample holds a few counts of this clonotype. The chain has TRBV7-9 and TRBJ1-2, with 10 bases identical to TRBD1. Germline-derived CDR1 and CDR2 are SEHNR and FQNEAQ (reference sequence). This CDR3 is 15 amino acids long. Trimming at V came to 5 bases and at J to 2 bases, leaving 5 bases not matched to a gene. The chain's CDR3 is CASSPGQGNNYGYTF. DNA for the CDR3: TGTGCCAGCAGCCCGGGACAGGGGAACAACTATGGCTACACCTTC.

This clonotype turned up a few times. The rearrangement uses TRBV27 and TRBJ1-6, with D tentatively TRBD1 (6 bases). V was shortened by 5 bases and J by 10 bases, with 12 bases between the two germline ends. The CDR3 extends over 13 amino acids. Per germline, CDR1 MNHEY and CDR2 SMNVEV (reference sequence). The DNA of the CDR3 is TGTGCCAGCAGTGTACAGGGCTACTCACCCCTCCACTTT. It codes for CASSVQGYSPLHF.

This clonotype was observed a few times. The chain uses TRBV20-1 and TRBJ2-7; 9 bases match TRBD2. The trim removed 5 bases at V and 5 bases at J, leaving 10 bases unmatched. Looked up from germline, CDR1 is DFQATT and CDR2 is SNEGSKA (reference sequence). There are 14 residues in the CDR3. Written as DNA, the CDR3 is TGCAGTGCTCCCCGCCGCGGGGGGGCGGACGAGCAGTACTTC. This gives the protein CSAPRRGGADEQYF.

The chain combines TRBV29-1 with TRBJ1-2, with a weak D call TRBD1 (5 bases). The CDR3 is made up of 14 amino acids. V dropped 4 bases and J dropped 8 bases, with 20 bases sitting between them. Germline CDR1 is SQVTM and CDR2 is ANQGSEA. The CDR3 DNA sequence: TGCAGCGTTGGACCTGCTAGGGGCGCGGGAGGCTACACCTTC. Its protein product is CSVGPARGAGGYTF.

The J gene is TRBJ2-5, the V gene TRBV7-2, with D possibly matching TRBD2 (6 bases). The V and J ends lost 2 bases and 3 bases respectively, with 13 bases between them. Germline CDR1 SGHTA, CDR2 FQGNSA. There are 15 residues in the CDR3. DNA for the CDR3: TGTGCCAGCAGCTTATTTGGGGGAGGAAAAGAGACCCAGTACTTC. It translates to CASSLFGGGKETQYF.

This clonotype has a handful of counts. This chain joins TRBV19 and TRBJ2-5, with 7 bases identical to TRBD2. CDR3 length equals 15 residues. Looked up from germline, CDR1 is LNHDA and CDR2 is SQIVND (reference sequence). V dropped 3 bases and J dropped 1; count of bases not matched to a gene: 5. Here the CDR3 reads CASSIAAGTQETQYF. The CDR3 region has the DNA TGTGCCAGTAGTATCGCAGCGGGGACCCAAGAGACCCAGTACTTC. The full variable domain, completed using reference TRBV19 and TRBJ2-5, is DGGITQSPKYLFRKEGQNVTLSCEQNLNHDAMYWYRQDPGQGLRLIYYSQIVNDFQKGDIAEGYSVSREKKESFPLTVTSAQKNPTAFYLCASSIAAGTQETQYFGPGTRLLVL.

CDR3 region: CSALQGIRTEAFF. The CDR3 DNA is TGCAGTGCTCTACAGGGGATTCGCACTGAAGCTTTCTTT. The gene calls are TRBV20-1 and TRBJ1-1; TRBD1 aligns across 7 bases. V was pared by 5 bases and J by 4 bases, with 7 bases of the junction left unmatched. Germline CDR1 is DFQATT and CDR2 is SNEGSKA (reference sequence). The length of the CDR3 is 13 residues.